Sequencing of this T cell receptor (beta chain) was carried out in a study of neurological immune-mediated disorders. The J segment lost 1 base and the V segment lost 7 bases, leaving 9 bases of the junction unmatched. The CDR3 sequence is 14 residues long. Germline values: CDR1 SQVTM, CDR2 ANQGSEA. This clonotype was detected ten times or more. TCRdb re-called the 5' RACE reads with MiXCR, one entry per CDR3 protein. The sample shows under 60,000 distinct CDR3 sequences, over 4.5% of them seen only once. The sorted libraries drew on about a million T cells that were CD4+ or CD8+. The sample comprised CD4+ T cells from blood. The chain combines TRBV29-1 with TRBJ1-1; 7 bases map to TRBD1. This sequence originates from a woman aged 18-29 years with multiple sclerosis. The CDR3, as DNA: TGCAGCGCCGCCGTGACAGGGAGGAACACTGAAGCTTTCTTT. Residues: CSAAVTGRNTEAFF.